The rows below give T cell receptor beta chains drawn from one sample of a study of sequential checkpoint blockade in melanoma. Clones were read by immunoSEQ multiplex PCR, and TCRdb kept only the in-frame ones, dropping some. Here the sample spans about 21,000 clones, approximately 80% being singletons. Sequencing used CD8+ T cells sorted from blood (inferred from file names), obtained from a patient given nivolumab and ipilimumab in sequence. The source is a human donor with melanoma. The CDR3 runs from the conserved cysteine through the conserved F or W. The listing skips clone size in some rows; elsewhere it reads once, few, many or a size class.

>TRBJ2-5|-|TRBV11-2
CASSPDGFQETQYF
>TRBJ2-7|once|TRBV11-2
CASSLIRAVQYF
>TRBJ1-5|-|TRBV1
CTTPDAIPGQPQHF
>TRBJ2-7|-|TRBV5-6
CASSLAWTDYEQYF
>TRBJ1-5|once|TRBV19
CASSKDIAIHGNQPQHF
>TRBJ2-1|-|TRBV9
CASSVGGGSSYNEQFF
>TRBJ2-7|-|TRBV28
CASSQQGWSYEQYF
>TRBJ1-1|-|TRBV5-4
CASSLGQVSEAFF
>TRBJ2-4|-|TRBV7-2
CASSWTSAGIQYF
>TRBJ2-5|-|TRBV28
CASRRNYLQETQYF
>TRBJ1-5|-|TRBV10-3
CAISEGTGANQPQHF
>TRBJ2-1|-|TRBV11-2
CASSATSGRAFDNEQFF
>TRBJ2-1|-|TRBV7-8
CASSRTSPEQFF
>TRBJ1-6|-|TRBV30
CAWSVGGGSPLHF
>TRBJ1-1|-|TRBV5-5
CASSLSRMSYAFF
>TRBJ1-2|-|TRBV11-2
CASSLLRTAYGYTF
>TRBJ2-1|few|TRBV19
CATSSDNRPYNEQFF
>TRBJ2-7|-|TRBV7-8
CASSLAHTGRNSYEQYF
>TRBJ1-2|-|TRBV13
CASSLQGNYGYTF
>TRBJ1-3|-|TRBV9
CASSGTDRAIGNTIYF